This T cell receptor (beta chain) emerged from a study of response to subunit inactivated influenza vaccine. TCRdb re-called the RT-PCR reads with MiXCR, one entry per CDR3 protein. The sample contains about 540,000 distinct CDR3 sequences, 11% to 15% of which appear only once. Deletions cut 6 bases from V and 2 bases from J, with 13 bases between. CDR3 length: 14 amino acids. Germline V gene lookup returns CDR1 SGHTA and CDR2 FQGNSA. This clonotype was detected only a few times. As yet, its antigen is unknown. Study results and caveats: A suggestion made by the authors is that each seasonal influenza vaccination recruits few new T cells.

The TCR sequence derives from a man aged 45-60 years who received an inactivated influenza vaccine. This chain connects TRBV7-2 to TRBJ2-5; no firm D call. The sample here was PBMCs from blood, taken approximately 12 days after vaccination. In DNA form, the CDR3 reads TGTGCCAGCAGTCCAATCCCAGGACAAGAGACCCAGTACTTC. Protein sequence: CASSPIPGQETQYF.